This T cell receptor (beta chain) was observed in a study of blood T cells in healthy people across ages. Whole-study results and caveats: Investigators viewed diversity estimates from one million T cells as underestimates, the study reported. The study could not conclusively compare naive and antigen-experienced cells, given its unsorted PBMCs.

To note about this clonotype: The antigen remains undetermined.

Between the trimmed V and J ends, which lost 6 bases and 5 bases, there was a span of 17 bases. Germline CDR1 and CDR2: SQVTM and ANQGSEA. This CDR3 has 13 residues. The authors ran a second PCR of about 6 to 12 cycles using a sample-barcoded 5' primer and a J-beta primer mix. TCRdb analysed the 5' RACE reads with MiXCR anew, one entry per CDR3 protein. This table holds some 1.5 million distinct CDR3 sequences, roughly 43% found once. The sequence derives from a woman aged 18-29 years in good health. Sequencing used blood. V and J are TRBV29-1 and TRBJ2-7, with D tentatively TRBD1 (5 bases). The DNA for the CDR3 is TGCAGCGTGAAAGGGGCTCTCGGTGACGAGCAGTACTTC. It encodes CSVKGALGDEQYF.